A single sample gave rise to the 26 T cell receptor beta chains below, sequenced in a study of tumor-infiltrating lymphocytes in localized non-small cell lung cancer (dated by TCRdb to the early 2020s). Library creation used the immunoSEQ multiplex PCR assay. TCRdb took over this immuneACCESS table, retaining in-frame rearrangements with V and J assigned. Such tables are incomplete; in checked studies, under half of the missing clones stem from an unresolved V gene, and the remainder is unexplained. Within this sample are about 3,000 clones, with 43% of them counted one time only. Approximately 19% of the sample is taken by the ten largest. Sequenced: uninvolved lung tissue not adjacent to the tumor. These receptors all stem from a human donor with non-small cell lung cancer.

The V gene is TRBV6-5, the J gene TRBJ2-3; the match to TRBD2 covers 10 bases. Losses at the gene ends were 5 bases for V and 1 base for J; bases not matched to a gene: 3. The CDR3 has 15 residues. Germline V gene lookup returns CDR1 MNHEY and CDR2 SVGAGI. CDR3 protein: CASSLAGVGTDTQYF. The CDR3, as DNA: TGTGCCAGCAGTCTAGCGGGAGTGGGCACAGATACGCAGTATTTT.

The V call is TRBV27, the J call TRBJ2-1, with 8 bases fitting TRBD1. Germline values: CDR1 MNHEY, CDR2 SMNVEV (reference sequence). The ends lost 3 bases at V and 2 bases at J; junction bases unmatched: 6. This CDR3 region has 16 residues. CDR3 nucleotides: TGTGCCAGCAGTTTGCAGGGGGCGCGTACCTACAATGAGCAGTTCTTC. This codes for CASSLQGARTYNEQFF.

The rearrangement joins TRBV7-2 to TRBJ2-3; 10 nucleotides agree with TRBD2. Germline lookup yields CDR1 SGHTA and CDR2 FQGNSA. This CDR3 has 15 residues. V was pared by 4 bases and J by 5 bases, with 6 bases of the junction left unmatched. The CDR3 nucleotides are TGTGCCAGCAGCTCCCAAGGACTAGCGGAAGATACGCAGTATTTT. This codes for CASSSQGLAEDTQYF.

This clone was seen a few times. This chain connects TRBV11-2 to TRBJ2-7; no firm D call. Germline values: CDR1 SGHAT, CDR2 FQNNGV. V was cut by 2 bases and J by 2 bases, with 10 bases left in between. CDR3 length equals 14 residues. CDR3 nucleotides: TGTGCCAGCAGCTTATTCCCAGGCACCTACGAGCAGTACTTC. Translation gives CASSLFPGTYEQYF.

The V and J genes are TRBV27 and TRBJ2-7, with TRBD1 matching over 11 bases. The V segment lost 2 bases and the J segment 4 bases; nucleotides outside the gene matches: 7. The CDR3 has 16 amino acids. Germline lookup yields CDR1 MNHEY and CDR2 SMNVEV (reference sequence). The CDR3 DNA is TGTGCCAGCAGTTTAGAGCCGGGACAGGGGGGGTACGAGCAGTACTTC. Protein product: CASSLEPGQGGYEQYF.

J is TRBJ2-7 and V is TRBV19; D possibly corresponds to TRBD1 (7 bases). Germline V CDR1 and CDR2: LNHDA, SQIVND (reference sequence). This CDR3 is 17 amino acids long. V was trimmed by 4 bases and J by 3 bases, leaving 22 bases between them. The CDR3 DNA reads TGTGCCAGTAGTAGATCCGGGACAGCGGCGGGAAGCTACGAGCAGTACTTC. Protein: CASSRSGTAAGSYEQYF.

V gene TRBV5-4 combines with J gene TRBJ2-5, with 7 bases matching TRBD1. The germline V gene has CDR1 SGHNT and CDR2 YYREEE (reference sequence). The ends lost 1 base at V and 5 bases at J; junction bases unmatched: 8. This CDR3 contains 15 residues. CDR3 sequence (DNA): TGTGCCAGCAGCTTGCCAGGGGGAGTATTGGAGACCCAGTACTTC. Amino acids: CASSLPGGVLETQYF.

The rearrangement uses TRBV25-1 and TRBJ1-6; D may be TRBD1 (5 bases). This CDR3 is built from 15 residues. Germline-derived CDR1 and CDR2 are MGHDK and SYGVNS. V was clipped by 2 bases and J by 6 bases, with 11 bases between them. CDR3 in amino acids: CASSERLQANSPLHF. The CDR3 nucleotides are TGTGCCAGCAGTGAAAGGCTACAGGCTAATTCACCCCTCCACTTT.

On this clone: The sample has other DNA sequences that encode this CDR3 too. The rearrangement uses TRBV27 and TRBJ2-3; D call uncertain. V lost 3 bases and J 3 bases, leaving 4 bases between the germline ends. CDR3 length equals 12 residues. Per germline, CDR1 MNHEY and CDR2 SMNVEV (reference sequence). The CDR3 DNA follows: TGTGCCAGCAGTTTGGGGACAGATACGCAGTATTTT. It encodes CASSLGTDTQYF.

The J gene is TRBJ2-4, the V gene TRBV5-1, with 10 positions matching TRBD1. This CDR3 comprises 15 residues. The germline CDR1 and CDR2 sequences are SGHRS and YFSETQ. Losses at the gene ends were 3 bases for V and 8 bases for J; bases not matched to a gene: 8. In nucleotides, the CDR3 is TGCGCCAGCAGCTGGGCCCCCGGGACAGGGGACATTCAGTACTTC. As protein: CASSWAPGTGDIQYF.

V usage is TRBV4-2 and J usage is TRBJ2-3; TRBD2 agrees at 10 bases. The CDR3 runs 19 residues. The J segment lost 0 bases and the V segment lost 5 bases, leaving 14 bases of the junction unmatched. The germline gives CDR1 LGHNA, CDR2 YNFKEQ. CDR3 sequence (DNA): TGTGCCAGCAGCTTGGCCTCCCGACTAGCGGGTACTAGCACAGATACGCAGTATTTT. It is translated as CASSLASRLAGTSTDTQYF.

This clone has a handful of counts. The V gene is TRBV7-8, the J gene TRBJ2-6, with D possibly TRBD1 on 6 matching bases. The CDR3 is 16 residues long. The germline V gene encodes CDR1 SGHVS and CDR2 FQNEAQ. V gave up 0 bases and J gave up 4 bases, with 10 bases separating them. The CDR3 DNA follows: TGTGCCAGCAGCTTAGCTCCGGGGACAGGGGCCAACGTCCTGACTTTC. This encodes CASSLAPGTGANVLTF.

The J gene is TRBJ2-2, the V gene TRBV7-3; tentatively, D is TRBD2 (6 bases). The CDR3 has 14 residues. Germline values: CDR1 SGHTA, CDR2 FQGTGA. The V end lost 5 bases, the J end lost 4 bases, and 11 bases lay between the germline ends. CDR3 loop: CASSLSGRTGELFF. DNA for the CDR3: TGTGCCAGCAGCCTAAGCGGGCGCACCGGGGAGCTGTTTTTT.

This clone is judged medium-sized (0.01 to 0.1%). V is TRBV5-1 and J is TRBJ2-7; D gene unclear. The germline CDR1 and CDR2 sequences are SGHRS and YFSETQ. V lost 1 base to trimming and J lost 4 bases, with 9 bases between them. This CDR3 spans 13 amino acids. CDR3 sequence: CASSLTGNYEQYF. DNA of the CDR3: TGCGCCAGCAGCTTGACTGGGAATTACGAGCAGTACTTC.

Only a few counts were recorded for this clone. The DNA of the CDR3 is TGTGCCAGCAGCCTCCCGGGACAGGGTGGATCCCCAGTCACCAATGAGCAGTTCTTC. Its translation: CASSLPGQGGSPVTNEQFF. The chain combines TRBV7-9 with TRBJ2-1, with 9 bases fitting TRBD1. V shed 5 bases, J shed 6 bases, and the junction held 20 bases outside the gene matches. Germline loops: CDR1 SEHNR, CDR2 FQNEAQ (reference sequence). The CDR3 spans 19 residues.

J is TRBJ2-2 and V is TRBV29-1; TRBD1 aligns across 9 bases. There are 14 residues in the CDR3. Germline CDR1 reads SQVTM; CDR2 reads ANQGSEA. Losses at the gene ends were 7 bases for V and 3 bases for J; bases not matched to a gene: 6. In DNA, the CDR3 is TGCAGCGCCTCTAGGACAGGGGACACCGGGGAGCTGTTTTTT. It codes for CSASRTGDTGELFF.

This clone was seen a handful of times. The V and J genes are TRBV11-3 and TRBJ2-3; possible D gene TRBD2, 6 bases. CDR3 size: 15 residues. V lost 5 bases and J lost 0, with 12 bases in between. Germline V CDR1 and CDR2: SGHNT, YENEEA. CDR3 in amino acids: CASSTRGMSTDTQYF. The CDR3 DNA is TGTGCCAGCAGCACCCGGGGGATGAGCACAGATACGCAGTATTTT.

Within the sample, this clone is medium-sized. The genes are TRBV29-1 and TRBJ2-5; 9 bases fit TRBD2. This CDR3 comprises 13 residues. V lost 4 bases, J lost 3 bases, and 3 bases stayed unmatched. Germline V lookup: CDR1 SQVTM, CDR2 ANQGSEA. CDR3 region: CSVVTSGKETQYF. CDR3 sequence (DNA): TGCAGCGTTGTGACTAGCGGCAAAGAGACCCAGTACTTC.

This clone was observed a handful of times. This chain uses TRBV6-1 with TRBJ2-7; no clear D gene. Trimming removed 7 bases at V and 0 bases at J, with 16 bases between. The germline CDR1 and CDR2 sequences are MNHNS and SASEGT. The CDR3 covers 15 residues. CDR3 nucleotide sequence: TGTGCCAGCATGTTGTCGAATTACGGCTCCTACGAGCAGTACGTC. This gives the protein CASMLSNYGSYEQYV.

Judged by abundance, this clone is medium-sized. Other DNA sequences from this sample encode an identical CDR3 as well. CDR3 amino acids: CASSPGQDYGYTF. CDR3 coding DNA: TGTGCCAGCAGCCCAGGACAGGACTATGGCTACACCTTC. The rearrangement uses TRBV11-2 and TRBJ1-2; TRBD1 agrees at 7 bases. There are 13 residues in the CDR3. Germline assignment: CDR1 SGHAT and CDR2 FQNNGV. J gave up 3 bases and V 5 bases, and 3 bases lay outside the gene matches.

This chain connects TRBV2 to TRBJ1-6; D gene unclear. The CDR3 loop spans 13 amino acids. Germline loops: CDR1 SNHLY, CDR2 FYNNEI. Trimming stripped 7 bases from V and 10 bases from J, with 14 bases between. CDR3 protein: CASTRVRESPLHF. CDR3 in DNA: TGTGCCAGCACTCGGGTCCGGGAGTCACCCCTCCACTTT.

The V and J genes are TRBV7-6 and TRBJ2-1; D is unclear. CDR1 SGHVS and CDR2 FNYEAQ come from the germline V gene. The CDR3 is 14 amino acids. The V end lost 5 bases, the J end lost 5 bases, and 13 bases lay between the germline ends. This CDR3 reads CASSPLSQNNEQFF. CDR3 DNA: TGTGCCAGCAGCCCCCTAAGTCAAAACAATGAGCAGTTCTTC. Using reference TRBV7-6 and TRBJ2-1 for the parts outside the CDR3, the full variable domain is GAGVSQSPRYKVTKRGQDVALRCDPISGHVSLYWYRQALGQGPEFLTYFNYEAQQDKSGLPNDRFSAERPEGSISTLTIQRTEQRDSAMYRCASSPLSQNNEQFFGPGTRLTVL.

This chain uses TRBV6-1 with TRBJ1-6, with TRBD1 as a possible D gene (5 bases). This CDR3 is 14 amino acids long. Trimming pared 4 bases from V and 10 bases from J, leaving 14 bases between. Germline assignment: CDR1 MNHNS and CDR2 SASEGT. CDR3 protein: CASSATQVRSPLHF. The DNA for the CDR3 is TGTGCCAGCAGTGCCACACAGGTGCGGTCACCCCTCCACTTT.

V and J are TRBV27 and TRBJ1-2; D call uncertain. The CDR3 sequence is 16 residues long. Between the trimmed V and J ends, which lost 5 bases and 2 bases, there was a span of 18 bases. Germline assignment: CDR1 MNHEY and CDR2 SMNVEV (reference sequence). CDR3 residues: CASSLLAGGLNYGYTF. CDR3 coding DNA: TGTGCCAGCAGTCTTCTAGCGGGAGGACTAAACTATGGCTACACCTTC.

This clone was recorded once. J is TRBJ2-7 and V is TRBV6-5; 10 nucleotides line up with TRBD1. The CDR3 loop spans 15 amino acids. V lost 4 bases and J lost 1; bases outside the gene matches: 4. Germline CDR1 reads MNHEY; CDR2 reads SVGAGI. The CDR3 spells CASSLDRGPSYEQYF. The CDR3 DNA is TGTGCCAGCAGTTTAGACAGGGGGCCTTCCTACGAGCAGTACTTC.

The chain couples TRBV6-5 to TRBJ2-3; 8 bases match TRBD2. J gave up 2 bases and V 9 bases, and 10 bases lay outside the gene matches. The CDR3 length is 15 residues. The germline CDR1 and CDR2 sequences are MNHEY and SVGAGI. The CDR3 spells CASRGGPFHTDTQYF. The CDR3 DNA sequence: TGTGCCAGTCGGGGGGGTCCTTTCCACACAGATACGCAGTATTTT.